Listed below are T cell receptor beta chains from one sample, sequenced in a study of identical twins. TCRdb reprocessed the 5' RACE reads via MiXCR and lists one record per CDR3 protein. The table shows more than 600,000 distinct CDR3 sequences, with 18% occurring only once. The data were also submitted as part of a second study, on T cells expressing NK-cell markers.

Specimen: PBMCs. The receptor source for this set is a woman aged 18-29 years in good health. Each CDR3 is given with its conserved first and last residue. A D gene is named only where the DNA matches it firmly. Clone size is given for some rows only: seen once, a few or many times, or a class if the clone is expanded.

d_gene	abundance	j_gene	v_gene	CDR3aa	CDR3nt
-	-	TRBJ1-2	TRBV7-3	CASSPTVVRDGYTF	TGTGCCAGCAGCCCTACAGTAGTGAGGGATGGCTACACCTTC
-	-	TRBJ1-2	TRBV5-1	CASSLEGTRANYGYTF	TGCGCCAGCAGCCTGGAAGGGACACGAGCTAACTATGGCTACACCTTC
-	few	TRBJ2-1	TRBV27	CASSLFRDNEQFF	TGTGCCAGCAGTTTATTCAGGGACAATGAGCAGTTCTTC
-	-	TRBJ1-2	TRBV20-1	CSAYGSYGYTF	TGCAGTGCTTACGGATCCTATGGCTACACCTTC
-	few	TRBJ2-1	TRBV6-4	CASSARGTPLTSGEQFF	TGTGCCAGCAGCGCAAGGGGGACACCCCTTACGAGCGGTGAGCAGTTCTTC
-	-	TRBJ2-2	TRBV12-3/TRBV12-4	CASSARTGTPAGELFF	TGTGCCAGCAGTGCAAGAACCGGGACACCGGCCGGGGAGCTGTTTTTT
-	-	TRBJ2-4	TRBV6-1	CASSRPELAKNIQYF	TGTGCCAGCAGTCGTCCGGAACTAGCCAAAAACATTCAGTACTTC
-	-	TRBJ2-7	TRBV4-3	CASSQVAGTNYEQYF	TGCGCCAGCAGCCAAGTGGCCGGGACCAACTACGAGCAGTACTTC
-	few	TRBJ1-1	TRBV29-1	CSVVPGTEAFF	TGCAGCGTGGTCCCGGGCACTGAAGCTTTCTTT
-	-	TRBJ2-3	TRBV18	CASSPLLKDTQYF	TGTGCCAGCTCACCGTTACTGAAAGATACGCAGTATTTT
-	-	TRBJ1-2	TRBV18	CASSPLQYGYTF	TGTGCCAGCTCACCACTTCAGTACGGCTACACCTTC
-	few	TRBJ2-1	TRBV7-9	CASRTLALNEQFF	TGTGCCAGCAGGACCCTAGCGTTGAATGAGCAGTTCTTC
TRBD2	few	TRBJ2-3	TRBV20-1	CSAARLAGVEDTQYF	TGCAGTGCCGCCAGGCTAGCGGGAGTCGAGGATACGCAGTATTTT
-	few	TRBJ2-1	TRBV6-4	CASSAASSSSYNEQFF	TGTGCCAGCAGTGCTGCTAGTTCGTCGTCCTACAATGAGCAGTTCTTC
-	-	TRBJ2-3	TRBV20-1	CSAHRGGADTQYF	TGCAGTGCCCACAGGGGCGGGGCAGATACGCAGTATTTT
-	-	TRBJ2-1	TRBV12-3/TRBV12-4	CASSWRLGGSSYNEQFF	TGTGCCAGCAGCTGGAGACTTGGGGGGAGCTCCTACAATGAGCAGTTCTTC
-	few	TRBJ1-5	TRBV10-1	CASDILYSNQPQHF	TGCGCCAGCGACATCCTATATAGCAATCAGCCCCAGCATTTT